Listed below are T cell receptor beta chains from one sample, sequenced in a study of cytomegalovirus exposure and HLA in healthy donors. Profiled with immunoSEQ multiplex PCR; TCRdb holds only in-frame clones, not every one. The sample has roughly 150,000 clones; 76% are singletons. Sample: PBMCs. The origin of the receptors is a male donor in good health and CMV-seronegative. CDR3s include the opening cysteine and the closing phenylalanine or tryptophan. A D gene is named only where the DNA matches it firmly. Clone size appears in some rows only: once, few, many, or a class for an expanded clone.

abundance,v_gene,j_gene,d_gene,CDR3nt,CDR3aa
NA,TRBV30,TRBJ2-7,NA,TGTGCCTGGAGTGAACGGAGCTACGAGCAGTACTTC,CAWSERSYEQYF
few,TRBV4-1,TRBJ2-5,NA,TGCGCCAGCAGCCAAGAAGGCCGGGGGACCCAGTACTTC,CASSQEGRGTQYF
NA,TRBV10-3,TRBJ2-3,TRBD1,TGTGCCATCAGAGAAACAGGGGGAGGAGATGCGCAGTATTTT,CAIRETGGGDAQYF
NA,TRBV5-4,TRBJ2-1,NA,TGTGCCAGCAGCTTGGCGCAGGGGAATGAGCAGTTCTTC,CASSLAQGNEQFF
few,TRBV7-2,TRBJ2-7,TRBD2,TGTGCCAGCAGCACGGGACTAAGGGGCGAGCAGTACTTC,CASSTGLRGEQYF
few,TRBV7-9,TRBJ2-7,TRBD2,TGTTCCAGCAGCTTAGCGCTACAGGCTAGCGGGGCTTCCTACGAGCAGTACTTC,CSSSLALQASGASYEQYF
NA,TRBV7-2,TRBJ1-1,NA,TGTGCCAGCAGCCCAACGCGCGGCACTGAAGCTTTCTTT,CASSPTRGTEAFF
NA,TRBV5-5,TRBJ2-7,NA,TGTGCCAGCAGCCCTGGGACATGGGCCCCCTACGAGCAGTACTTC,CASSPGTWAPYEQYF
NA,TRBV28,TRBJ1-1,TRBD1,TGTGCCAGCAGCCCACCCTACAGGGGGCCTGACACTGAAGCTTTCTTT,CASSPPYRGPDTEAFF
once,TRBV10-3,TRBJ2-7,NA,TGTGCCATCAGTGAGAGGCTAGCTACGGGGGAGCAGTACTTC,CAISERLATGEQYF
NA,TRBV10-2,TRBJ2-2,TRBD2,TGCGCCAGCAGCGCTAGCGGGAGGGCCGCGAACACCGGGGAGCTGTTTTTT,CASSASGRAANTGELFF
NA,TRBV5-4,TRBJ1-1,NA,TGTGCCAGCAGCTACAGGGAAAACACTGAAGCTTTCTTT,CASSYRENTEAFF
NA,TRBV30,TRBJ1-5,NA,TGTGCCTGGAGTGGCGGTGATCGTCAGCCCCAGCATTTT,CAWSGGDRQPQHF